The clone carrying this T cell receptor beta chain was observed a single time. Antigen unknown. This entry comes from a study of vaccination and CD4 T cells after COVID-19. With the Oncomine TCR Beta short-read assay, DNA from cultured CD4+ T cells was sequenced. TCRdb itself ran the PCR reads through MiXCR, one entry per CDR3 protein. Of over 15,000 distinct CDR3 sequences in the sample, under 75% were seen once. CDR1 SNHLY and CDR2 FYNNEI come from the germline V gene. The CDR3 covers 14 residues. V gave up 1 base and J gave up 7 bases; unmatched junction bases: 4. Treatment indicated: approximately 9-day PBMC culture with coronavirus spike peptide pools or control peptides (ViraFEST assay).

The sequence was collected from a human donor who had recovered from COVID-19. Sequencing was carried out using CD4+ T cells from blood, cultured in vitro. The chain uses TRBV2 and TRBJ1-5; 7 nucleotides line up with TRBD1. The CDR3 DNA sequence: TGTGCCAGCAGTGAAGGGCAGGGGGAGCAGCCCCAGCATTTT. Translating gives CASSEGQGEQPQHF.